These 15 T cell receptor beta chains originate from one sample sequenced in a study of blood T cell repertoires in COVID-19. Profiled with immunoSEQ multiplex PCR; TCRdb holds only in-frame clones, not every one. The sample includes fewer than 200,000 clones, about 85% seen only once; the top ten take approximately 8.2%. Specimen: peripheral blood. The receptors shown here come from a woman at least 80 years old with COVID-19, enrolled during active disease.

This clone was seen just once. The chain recombines TRBV5-1 with TRBJ2-3, with 11 nucleotides matching TRBD2. The V gene's germline CDR1 is SGHRS and CDR2 YFSETQ. The V segment lost 0 bases and the J segment 4 bases; nucleotides outside the gene matches: 7. The CDR3 contains 17 residues. This CDR3 is CASSLAATSGEADTQYF. CDR3 DNA sequence: TGCGCCAGCAGCTTGGCCGCGACTAGCGGGGAGGCAGATACGCAGTATTTT.

This chain uses TRBV5-1 with TRBJ1-1; possibly TRBD1 for D (5 bases). This CDR3 is built from 12 residues. The V and J ends lost 4 bases and 5 bases respectively, with 9 bases between them. Germline V gives CDR1 SGHRS, CDR2 YFSETQ. The CDR3 loop reads CASSIGVTEAFF. The CDR3 coding sequence is TGCGCCAGCAGCATAGGGGTGACTGAAGCTTTCTTT. Based on the CDR3 plus reference TRBV5-1 and TRBJ1-1, the full variable domain is KAGVTQTPRYLIKTRGQQVTLSCSPISGHRSVSWYQQTPGQGLQFLFEYFSETQRNKGNFPGRFSGRQFSNSRSEMNVSTLELGDSALYLCASSIGVTEAFFGQGTRLTVV.

This chain connects TRBV2 to TRBJ2-3; 7 bases line up with TRBD1. CDR1 SNHLY and CDR2 FYNNEI come from the germline V gene. Trimming took 10 bases from V and 5 from J; bases not matched to a gene: 6. This CDR3 has 12 amino acids. In nucleotides, the CDR3 is TGTGCCACAAACACAGGGGTAGATACGCAGTATTTT. The encoded protein is CATNTGVDTQYF.

This sequence joins TRBV5-1 and TRBJ2-2; TRBD1 is a possible D gene (6 bases). Germline CDR1 is SGHRS and CDR2 is YFSETQ. CDR3 length: 15 amino acids. Trimming left V 0 bases short and J 3 bases short, with 9 bases between. The CDR3 sequence is CASSLAEGDTGELFF. The CDR3 DNA follows: TGCGCCAGCAGCTTGGCCGAGGGGGACACCGGGGAGCTGTTTTTT.

Only one count was recorded for this clone. The chain joins TRBV7-2 to TRBJ2-3, with 8 positions matching TRBD2. The V gene's germline CDR1 is SGHTA and CDR2 FQGNSA. The CDR3 has 17 residues. Germline trimming cut 6 bases from V and 1 base from J; bases unmatched to any gene: 12. The CDR3 nucleotides are TGTGCCAGCAGTCGGGGGGGCGTTGCTAGCCGCACAGATACGCAGTATTTT. Translated: CASSRGGVASRTDTQYF.

With regard to this clone: Other DNA sequences within the sample encode an identical CDR3. This chain joins TRBV6-5 and TRBJ1-5, with D maybe TRBD1 (6 bases). The CDR3 has 13 amino acids. The V end lost 6 bases, the J end lost 4 bases, and 10 bases lay between the germline ends. In germline, CDR1 is MNHEY, CDR2 SVGAGI. Here the CDR3 reads CASRATGNQPQHF. The CDR3 DNA reads as TGTGCCAGCAGGGCCACAGGGAATCAGCCCCAGCATTTT.

The V gene is TRBV10-3, the J gene TRBJ2-7; 9 positions agree with TRBD1. After removal of 6 bases from V and 5 bases from J, the junction contained 5 bases not matched to a gene. This CDR3 has 13 residues. CDR1 and CDR2 (germline): ENHRY, SYGVKD. The CDR3 DNA sequence: TGTGCCATCAGGGGGACAGGGTCGGACGAGCAGTACTTC. Its translation: CAIRGTGSDEQYF.

The chain couples TRBV6-5 to TRBJ1-6; possibly TRBD1 for D (6 bases). Germline CDR1 reads MNHEY; CDR2 reads SVGAGI. V was trimmed by 8 bases and J by 7 bases, leaving 18 bases between them. The CDR3 is made up of 15 amino acids. The CDR3 spells CASLTSGGANSPLHF. In DNA form, the CDR3 reads TGTGCCAGCCTCACGTCTGGGGGGGCGAATTCACCCCTCCACTTT.

The chain has TRBV9 and TRBJ2-7; D perhaps matches TRBD1 (5 bases). V lost 7 bases and J lost 2, with 13 bases in between. CDR3 length: 13 residues. Germline V lookup: CDR1 SGDLS, CDR2 YYNGEE. Here the CDR3 DNA reads TGTGCCAGCGCCCCCCCAGGGACCTACGAGCAGTACTTC. It codes for CASAPPGTYEQYF.

The V and J genes are TRBV6-5 and TRBJ2-2; 10 positions agree with TRBD2. CDR1 and CDR2 (germline): MNHEY, SVGAGI. This CDR3 comprises 15 residues. V trimming: 5 bases; J trimming: 6 bases; junction bases outside the gene matches: 6. The CDR3 DNA sequence: TGTGCCAGCAGTCTAGCGGGGGCGCTTCCCGGGGAGCTGTTTTTT. This gives the protein CASSLAGALPGELFF.

The gene calls are TRBV9 and TRBJ2-5; 7 nucleotides align to TRBD1. Germline V gene data show CDR1 as SGDLS and CDR2 as YYNGEE. The CDR3 has 15 amino acids. V lost 2 bases and J lost 4; bases outside the gene matches: 8. The CDR3 DNA sequence: TGTGCCAGCAGCGTGAAGGGGGCGACGGCAGAGACCCAGTACTTC. This codes for CASSVKGATAETQYF. The variable domain in full, with the rest retrieved from reference TRBV9 and TRBJ2-5, is DSGVTQTPKHLITATGQRVTLRCSPRSGDLSVYWYQQSLDQGLQFLIQYYNGEERAKGNILERFSAQQFPDLHSELNLSSLELGDSALYFCASSVKGATAETQYFGPGTRLLVL.

The V call is TRBV2, the J call TRBJ2-5; 9 bases are shared with TRBD1. V lost 6 bases, J lost 4 bases, and 6 bases stayed unmatched. The length of the CDR3 is 14 residues. Germline CDR1 is SNHLY and CDR2 is FYNNEI. The CDR3 reads CASREQGAGETQYF. CDR3 bases: TGTGCCAGCAGGGAACAGGGGGCAGGAGAGACCCAGTACTTC. Full variable domain (missing parts from reference TRBV2 and TRBJ2-5): EPEVTQTPSHQVTQMGQEVILRCVPISNHLYFYWYRQILGQKVEFLVSFYNNEISEKSEIFDDQFSVERPDGSNFTLKIRSTKLEDSAMYFCASREQGAGETQYFGPGTRLLVL.

J is TRBJ2-5 and V is TRBV4-1; weak D call: TRBD2 (6 bases). The germline CDR1 and CDR2 sequences are MGHRA and YSYEKL. The CDR3 length is 15 residues. The V and J ends lost 0 bases and 5 bases respectively, with 13 bases between them. The CDR3 DNA is TGCGCCAGCAGCCAAGAATCGGGGGTGGGGGAGACCCAGTACTTC. Protein sequence: CASSQESGVGETQYF.

This clone appeared a single time. The chain is built from TRBV20-1 and TRBJ2-1; maybe TRBD2 (6 bases). The V and J ends lost 3 bases and 10 bases respectively, with 13 bases between them. This CDR3 has 12 amino acids. The germline CDR1 and CDR2 sequences are DFQATT and SNEGSKA (reference sequence). The CDR3, as DNA: TGCAGTGCTAGTGAGGGACTCCAAGAGCAGTTCTTC. Its protein is CSASEGLQEQFF.

The rearrangement links TRBV10-3 to TRBJ2-6; 12 positions agree with TRBD1. V was pared by 2 bases and J by 2 bases, with 4 bases of the junction left unmatched. This CDR3 is built from 18 residues. Germline CDR1 and CDR2: ENHRY and SYGVKD. CDR3 in DNA: TGTGCCATCAGTGAGACTGGGACAGGGGGCGCTGGGGCCAACGTCCTGACTTTC. Its translation is CAISETGTGGAGANVLTF.